This T cell receptor beta chain is from a study of T cell responses to AZD1222 COVID-19 vaccine. Overall study context: Analyses pooled second doses at about 4 or about 12 weeks. Study-wide results and caveats: Across the whole spike, CD4 TCRs peaked at regions 160-218 and 743-854. Donor demographics were predominantly white British with a female majority; clonal diversity may be underestimated.

Clones were sequenced by immunoSEQ multiplex PCR, and TCRdb holds only the in-frame ones, with some missing. In the table there are approximately 190,000 clones, approximately 94% of which are singletons. About this clone: Its target is not known.

V dropped 0 bases and J dropped 7 bases, with 7 bases sitting between them. Germline CDR1 reads SGHTS; CDR2 reads YDEGEE. The CDR3 runs 12 residues. The chain uses TRBV5-8 and TRBJ1-2; D is unresolved. The sample in question was peripheral blood, obtained on day 0 of AZD1222 vaccination. This TCR was recovered from an adult in good health. The CDR3 nucleotides read TGTGCCAGCAGCTTGGTCGAGGCTGGCTACACCTTC. Translated: CASSLVEAGYTF.